A single sample is the source of the 5 T cell receptor beta chains below, sequenced in a study of T cells in Graves' hyperthyroidism and ophthalmopathy. Amplification yielded TCR beta CDR3 regions, with RNA transcripts as the source. First-round RT-PCR targeting the TCR CDR3 was performed with the HTBI primer set. From the multiplex PCR reads, TCRdb called clonotypes with MiXCR, one entry per CDR3 protein. The sample includes about 770,000 distinct CDR3 sequences, 18% of them seen just once. Sequencing was performed on blood. The receptors originated from a woman aged 45-59 years with Graves' hyperthyroidism that later progressed to Graves' ophthalmopathy.

The sample holds many counts of this clonotype. V usage is TRBV5-1 and J usage is TRBJ1-1; TRBD1 matches at 9 bases. V trimming: 5 bases; J trimming: 4 bases; junction bases outside the gene matches: 12. Germline CDR1 reads SGHRS; CDR2 reads YFSETQ. This CDR3 is 16 amino acids long. The CDR3 is CASRLRDRDFSTEAFF. The CDR3 coding sequence is TGCGCCAGCAGGTTGCGGGACAGGGACTTTTCCACTGAAGCTTTCTTT.

This clonotype was seen a handful of times. This chain links TRBV4-1 with TRBJ2-2; D unresolved. V lost 0 bases to trimming and J lost 4 bases, with 9 bases between them. This CDR3 spans 15 amino acids. The germline gives CDR1 MGHRA, CDR2 YSYEKL. The CDR3 is CASSQEVRTTGELFF. The DNA for the CDR3 is TGCGCCAGCAGCCAAGAAGTCAGGACCACCGGGGAGCTGTTTTTT.

The V and J genes are TRBV29-1 and TRBJ2-7; 7 positions agree with TRBD2. V lost 7 bases to trimming and J lost 1 base; unmatched junction nucleotides: 7. The V gene's germline CDR1 is SQVTM and CDR2 ANQGSEA. This CDR3 has 13 amino acids. The CDR3, as DNA: TGCAGCGCCTGGCTGGGGGGGTCCTACGAGCAGTACTTC. Translated, it gives CSAWLGGSYEQYF.

The chain recombines TRBV30 with TRBJ1-3; unclear D gene. Trimming took 0 bases from V and 3 from J, leaving 12 bases between them. Germline V gene data show CDR1 as GTSNPN and CDR2 as SVGIG (reference sequence). This CDR3 has 15 amino acids. The CDR3, as DNA: TGTGCCTGGAGTGTCGACTTCCACGGTGGAAACACCATATATTTT. The encoded protein is CAWSVDFHGGNTIYF.

This clonotype was counted many times. The V gene is TRBV14, the J gene TRBJ1-2; no clear D gene. The CDR3 extends over 15 amino acids. The V and J ends lost 4 bases and 0 bases respectively, with 12 bases between them. Germline V gene sequence: CDR1 SGHDN, CDR2 FVKESK. The CDR3 reads CASSPGGPANYGYTF. DNA for the CDR3: TGTGCCAGCAGCCCAGGAGGTCCGGCTAACTATGGCTACACCTTC.